This TCR beta chain originates from a study of siplizumab effects on memory and regulatory T cells. Study-level findings and limits: Tregs that proliferated in siplizumab cultures did not have their suppressive function confirmed.

Profiled with immunoSEQ multiplex PCR; TCRdb holds only in-frame clones, not every one. The data show about 52,000 clones, under 98% seen once. Details on this clone: Its matching antigen is unknown.

Germline CDR1 reads DFQATT; CDR2 reads SNEGSKA (reference sequence). This CDR3 has 10 amino acids. V was clipped by 6 bases and J by 5 bases, with 5 bases between them. The sequence came from a human donor in good health. Sample: naive CD4+ T cells sorted from blood. The chain joins TRBV20-1 to TRBJ2-1; D remains unclear. CDR3 in amino acids: CSAKNNEQFF. DNA for the CDR3: TGCAGTGCGAAGAACAATGAGCAGTTCTTC.